This T cell receptor (beta chain) is drawn from a study of Graves' ophthalmopathy and Graves' hyperthyroidism. Study results and limitations: A 13-signature model separated ophthalmopathy from stable hyperthyroidism, reaching 85% to 90% sensitivity and around 79% specificity cross-validated.

Investigators amplified TCR beta CDR3 regions from RNA transcripts. First-round RT-PCR employed HTBI primers, with a second-round multiplex PCR after it. In TCRdb, the multiplex PCR reads were re-called with MiXCR into one record per CDR3 protein. The profile covers hundreds of thousands of distinct CDR3 sequences, with around an eighth appearing a single time and approximately 9.8% taken by the ten largest. This CDR3 is 13 amino acids long. The germline V and J ends were trimmed by 6 bases and 5 bases, with 13 bases remaining between them. CDR1 is MDHEN, CDR2 SYDVKM, per germline. At least ten counts were recorded for this clonotype. Its antigen is as yet unknown. Moderately to severely active ophthalmopathy under 3 months, CAS at least 3, NOSPECS at least 4.

The sequence came from a woman between 25 and 40 years old with Graves' ophthalmopathy. Sequenced: blood. This rearrangement joins TRBV28 to TRBJ1-1, with unresolved D. Here the CDR3 DNA reads TGTGCCAGCAGACCGGTTTTAGGAACTGAAGCTTTCTTT. Protein sequence: CASRPVLGTEAFF.